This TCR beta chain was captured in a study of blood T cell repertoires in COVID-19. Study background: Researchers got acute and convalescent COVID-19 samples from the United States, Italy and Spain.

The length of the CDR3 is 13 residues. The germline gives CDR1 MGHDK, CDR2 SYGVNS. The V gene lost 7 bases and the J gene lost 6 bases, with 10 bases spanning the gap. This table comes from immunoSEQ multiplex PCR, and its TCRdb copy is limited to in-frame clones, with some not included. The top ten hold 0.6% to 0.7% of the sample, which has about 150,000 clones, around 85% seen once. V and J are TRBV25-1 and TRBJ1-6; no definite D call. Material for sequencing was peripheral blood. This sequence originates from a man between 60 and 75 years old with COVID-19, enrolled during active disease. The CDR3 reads CASTKFSNSPLHF. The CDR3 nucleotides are TGTGCCAGCACAAAGTTCAGTAATTCACCCCTCCACTTT. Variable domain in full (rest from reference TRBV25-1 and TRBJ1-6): EADIYQTPRYLVIGTGKKITLECSQTMGHDKMYWYQQDPGMELHLIHYSYGVNSTEKGDLSSESTVSRIRTEHFPLTLESARPSHTSQYLCASTKFSNSPLHFGNGTRLTVT.